Below, one T cell receptor beta chain is given with its context. The sample is drawn from a study of blood T cell repertoires in COVID-19. Background on the study: Italy, Spain and the United States were the sources of the convalescent and acute COVID-19 samples. Sources were T cells, B-cell-depleted T cells, or PBMCs; the material itself was cDNA or gDNA.

Some clones are missing from TCRdb's copy, which holds only in-frame ones; the method was immunoSEQ multiplex PCR. The sample has hundreds of thousands of clones, 89% seen once. Seattle cases were enrolled at active infection and followed longitudinally. Sequenced sample: peripheral blood. This sequence originates from a woman aged 25 to 39 with COVID-19, enrolled during active disease.

CDR3 in amino acids: CASSRGTSGTYEQYF. In DNA form, the CDR3 reads TGCGCCAGCAGCCGCGGGACTAGCGGTACCTACGAGCAGTACTTC. The chain uses TRBV10-1 and TRBJ2-7; 11 bases are shared with TRBD2. The germline V gene has CDR1 WNHNN and CDR2 SYGVQD (reference sequence). The CDR3 length is 15 residues. The V and J ends lost 6 bases and 2 bases, in that order; junction bases with no gene match: 6.